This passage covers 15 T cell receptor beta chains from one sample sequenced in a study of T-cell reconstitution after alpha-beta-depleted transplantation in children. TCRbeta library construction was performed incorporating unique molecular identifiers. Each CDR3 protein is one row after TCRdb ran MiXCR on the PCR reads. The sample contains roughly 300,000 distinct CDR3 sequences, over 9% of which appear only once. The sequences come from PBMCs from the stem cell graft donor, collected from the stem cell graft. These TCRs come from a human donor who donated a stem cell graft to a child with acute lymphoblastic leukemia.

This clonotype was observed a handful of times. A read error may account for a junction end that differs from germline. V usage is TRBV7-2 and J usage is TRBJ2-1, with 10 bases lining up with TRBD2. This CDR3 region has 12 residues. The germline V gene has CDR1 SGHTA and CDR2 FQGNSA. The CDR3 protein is CASSLSGRAMLF. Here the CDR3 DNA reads TGTGCCAGCAGCTTAAGCGGGAGGGCCATGCTCTTC.

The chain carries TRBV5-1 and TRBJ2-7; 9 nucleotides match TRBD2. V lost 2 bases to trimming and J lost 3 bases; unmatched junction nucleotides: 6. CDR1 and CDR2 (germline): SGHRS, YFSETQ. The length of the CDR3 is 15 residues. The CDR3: CASSFGGRADYEQYF. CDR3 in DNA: TGCGCCAGCAGCTTCGGCGGGAGGGCTGACTACGAGCAGTACTTC.

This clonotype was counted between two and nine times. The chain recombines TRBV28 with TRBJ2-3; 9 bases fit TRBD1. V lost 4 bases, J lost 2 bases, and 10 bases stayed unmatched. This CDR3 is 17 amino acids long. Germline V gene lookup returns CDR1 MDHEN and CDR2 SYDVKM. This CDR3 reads CASSSILRDRATDTQYF. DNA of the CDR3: TGTGCCAGCAGTTCCATCCTCCGGGACAGGGCCACAGATACGCAGTATTTT.

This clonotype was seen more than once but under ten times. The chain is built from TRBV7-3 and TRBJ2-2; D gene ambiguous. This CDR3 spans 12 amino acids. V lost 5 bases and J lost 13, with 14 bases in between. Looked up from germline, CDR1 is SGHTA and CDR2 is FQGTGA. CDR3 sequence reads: CASSSPGSMLFF. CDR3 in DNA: TGTGCCAGCAGCAGCCCCGGGTCGATGCTGTTTTTT.

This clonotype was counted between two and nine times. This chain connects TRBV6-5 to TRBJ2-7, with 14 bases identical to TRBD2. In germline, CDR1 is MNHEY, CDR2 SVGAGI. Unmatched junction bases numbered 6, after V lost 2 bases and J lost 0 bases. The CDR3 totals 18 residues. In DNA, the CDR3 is TGTGCCAGCAGTTACGGGACTAGCGGGAGTTTTGGCTCCTACGAGCAGTACTTC. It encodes CASSYGTSGSFGSYEQYF.

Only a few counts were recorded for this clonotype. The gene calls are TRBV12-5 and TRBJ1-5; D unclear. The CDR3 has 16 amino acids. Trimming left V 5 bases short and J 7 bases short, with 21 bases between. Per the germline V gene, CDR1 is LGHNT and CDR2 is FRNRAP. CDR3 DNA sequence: TGTGCTAGTGGTATGGAAGAACCAGGTCCTTGGCAGCCCCAGCATTTT. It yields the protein CASGMEEPGPWQPQHF.

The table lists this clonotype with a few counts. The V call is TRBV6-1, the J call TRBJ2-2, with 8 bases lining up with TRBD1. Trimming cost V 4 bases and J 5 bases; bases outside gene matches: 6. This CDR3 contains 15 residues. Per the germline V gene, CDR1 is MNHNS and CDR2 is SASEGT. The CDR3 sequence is CASSASTGGTGELFF. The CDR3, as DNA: TGTGCCAGCAGTGCCAGTACAGGGGGGACCGGGGAGCTGTTTTTT.

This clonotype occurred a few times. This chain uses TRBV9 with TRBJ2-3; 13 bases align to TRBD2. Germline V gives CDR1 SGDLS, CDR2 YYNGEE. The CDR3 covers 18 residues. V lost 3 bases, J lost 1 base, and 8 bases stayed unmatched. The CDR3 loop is CASSARLAGGERTDTQYF. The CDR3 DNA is TGTGCCAGCAGCGCTCGACTAGCGGGAGGAGAACGCACAGATACGCAGTATTTT.

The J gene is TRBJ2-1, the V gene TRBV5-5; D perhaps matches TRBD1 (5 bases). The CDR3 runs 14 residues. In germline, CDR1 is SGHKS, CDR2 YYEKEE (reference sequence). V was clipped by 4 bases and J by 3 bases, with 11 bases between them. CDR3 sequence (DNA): TGTGCCAGCAGCCCTTTTGACAGCTACAATGAGCAGTTCTTC. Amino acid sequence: CASSPFDSYNEQFF.

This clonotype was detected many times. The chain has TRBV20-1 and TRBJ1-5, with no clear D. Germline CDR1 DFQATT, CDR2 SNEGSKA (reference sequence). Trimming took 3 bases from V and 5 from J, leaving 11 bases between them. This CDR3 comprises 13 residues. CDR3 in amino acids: CSAREDRYQPQHF. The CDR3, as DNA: TGCAGTGCTAGGGAGGACCGGTATCAGCCCCAGCATTTT.

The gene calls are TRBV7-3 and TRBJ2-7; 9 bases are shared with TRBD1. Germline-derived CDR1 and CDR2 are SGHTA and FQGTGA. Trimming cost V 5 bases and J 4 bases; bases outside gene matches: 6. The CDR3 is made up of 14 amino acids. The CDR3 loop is CASSTWDRVYEQYF. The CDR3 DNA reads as TGTGCCAGCAGCACTTGGGACAGGGTTTACGAGCAGTACTTC.

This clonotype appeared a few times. The CDR3 bases are TGCAGTGCTACCGGGACTAGCGGGAGCACAGATACGCAGTATTTT. Translating it yields CSATGTSGSTDTQYF. The chain is built from TRBV20-1 and TRBJ2-3; 12 nucleotides line up with TRBD2. CDR1 is DFQATT, CDR2 SNEGSKA, per germline (reference sequence). There are 15 residues in the CDR3. J lost 0 bases, V lost 4 bases, and 2 bases had no gene match.

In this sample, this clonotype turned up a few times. The CDR3 sequence is CASSQDPNGGAVTDTQYF. Written as DNA, the CDR3 is TGTGCCAGCAGCCAAGATCCTAATGGGGGAGCGGTCACAGATACGCAGTATTTT. V and J are TRBV4-2 and TRBJ2-3, with D perhaps given as TRBD1 or TRBD2 (5 bases each). The CDR3 extends over 18 amino acids. Germline V gives CDR1 LGHNA, CDR2 YNFKEQ. Between the trimmed V and J ends, which lost 0 bases and 2 bases, there was a span of 18 bases.

CDR3 DNA: TGTGCCAGCAGCTCCCGACACTCCAGTTCCAAAAACATTCAGTACTTC. Translated: CASSSRHSSSKNIQYF. V gene TRBV7-3 combines with J gene TRBJ2-4; D not resolved. Germline CDR1 reads SGHTA; CDR2 reads FQGTGA. V was pared by 4 bases and J by 2 bases, with 15 bases between. CDR3 length: 16 amino acids.

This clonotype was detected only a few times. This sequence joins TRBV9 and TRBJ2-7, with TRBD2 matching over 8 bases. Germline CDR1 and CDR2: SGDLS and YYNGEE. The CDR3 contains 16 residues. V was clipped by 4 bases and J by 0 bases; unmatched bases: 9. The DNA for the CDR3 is TGTGCCAGCAGCAGAAGCGGAGCGGGAGCCTCCTACGAGCAGTACTTC. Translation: CASSRSGAGASYEQYF. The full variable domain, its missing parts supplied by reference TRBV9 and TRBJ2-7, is DSGVTQTPKHLITATGQRVTLRCSPRSGDLSVYWYQQSLDQGLQFLIQYYNGEERAKGNILERFSAQQFPDLHSELNLSSLELGDSALYFCASSRSGAGASYEQYFGPGTRLTVT.